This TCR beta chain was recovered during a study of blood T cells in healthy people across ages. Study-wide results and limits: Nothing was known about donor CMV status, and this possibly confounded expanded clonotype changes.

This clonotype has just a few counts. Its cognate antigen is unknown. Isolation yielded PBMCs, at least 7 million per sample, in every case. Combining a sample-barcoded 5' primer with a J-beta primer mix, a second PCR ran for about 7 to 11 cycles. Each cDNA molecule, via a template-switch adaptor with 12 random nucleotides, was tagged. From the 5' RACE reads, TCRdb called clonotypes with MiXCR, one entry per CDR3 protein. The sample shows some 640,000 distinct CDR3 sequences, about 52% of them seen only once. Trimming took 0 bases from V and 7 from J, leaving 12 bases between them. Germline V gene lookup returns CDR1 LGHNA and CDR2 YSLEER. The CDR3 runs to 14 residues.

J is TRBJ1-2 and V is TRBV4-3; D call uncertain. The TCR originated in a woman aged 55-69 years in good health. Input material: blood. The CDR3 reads CASSQESTVGGYTF. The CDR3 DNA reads TGCGCCAGCAGCCAAGAATCCACGGTTGGTGGCTACACCTTC.